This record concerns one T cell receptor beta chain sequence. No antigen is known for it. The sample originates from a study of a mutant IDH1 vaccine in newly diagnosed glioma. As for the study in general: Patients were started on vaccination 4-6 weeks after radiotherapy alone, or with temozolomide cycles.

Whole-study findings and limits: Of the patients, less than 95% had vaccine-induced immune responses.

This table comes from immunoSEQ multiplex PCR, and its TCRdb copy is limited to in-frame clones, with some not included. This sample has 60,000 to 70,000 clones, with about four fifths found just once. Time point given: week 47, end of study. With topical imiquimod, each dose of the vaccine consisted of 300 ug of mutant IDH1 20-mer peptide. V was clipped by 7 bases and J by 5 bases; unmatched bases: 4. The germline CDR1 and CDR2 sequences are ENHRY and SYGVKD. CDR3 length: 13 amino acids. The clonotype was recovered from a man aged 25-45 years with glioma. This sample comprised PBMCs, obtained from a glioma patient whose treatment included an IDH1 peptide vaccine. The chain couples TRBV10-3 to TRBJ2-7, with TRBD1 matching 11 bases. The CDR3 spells CAITGTGGHEQYF. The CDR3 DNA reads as TGTGCCATCACAGGGACAGGGGGACACGAGCAGTACTTC.